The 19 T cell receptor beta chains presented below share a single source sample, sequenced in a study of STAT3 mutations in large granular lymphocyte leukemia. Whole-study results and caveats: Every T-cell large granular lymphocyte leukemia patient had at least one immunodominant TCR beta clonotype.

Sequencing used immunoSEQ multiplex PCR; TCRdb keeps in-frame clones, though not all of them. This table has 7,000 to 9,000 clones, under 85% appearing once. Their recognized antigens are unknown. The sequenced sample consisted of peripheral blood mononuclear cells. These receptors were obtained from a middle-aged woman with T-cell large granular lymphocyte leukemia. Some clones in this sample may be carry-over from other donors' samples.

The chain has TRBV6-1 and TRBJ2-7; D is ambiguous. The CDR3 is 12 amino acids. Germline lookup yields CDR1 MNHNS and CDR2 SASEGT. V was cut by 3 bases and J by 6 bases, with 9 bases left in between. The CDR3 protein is CASSESLVEQYF. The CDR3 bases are TGTGCCAGCAGTGAGTCCCTGGTCGAGCAGTACTTC.

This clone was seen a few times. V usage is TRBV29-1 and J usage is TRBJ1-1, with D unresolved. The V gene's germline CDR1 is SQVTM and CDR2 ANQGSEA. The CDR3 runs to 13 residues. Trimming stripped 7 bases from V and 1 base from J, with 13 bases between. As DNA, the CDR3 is TGCAGCGGATGGAGGGTAAGGAACACTGAAGCTTTCTTT. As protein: CSGWRVRNTEAFF.

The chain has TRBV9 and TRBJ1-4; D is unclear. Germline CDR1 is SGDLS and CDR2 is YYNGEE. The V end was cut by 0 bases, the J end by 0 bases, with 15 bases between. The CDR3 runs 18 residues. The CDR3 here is CASSVGGFGIATNEKLFF. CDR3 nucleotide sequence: TGTGCCAGCAGCGTAGGAGGGTTCGGGATTGCAACTAATGAAAAACTGTTTTTT.

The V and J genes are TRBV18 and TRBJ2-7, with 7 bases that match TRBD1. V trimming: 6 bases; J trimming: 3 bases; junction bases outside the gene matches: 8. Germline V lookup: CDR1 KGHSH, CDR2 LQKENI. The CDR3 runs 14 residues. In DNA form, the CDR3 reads TGTGCCAGCTCGCCGGGACAGACTATCTACGAGCAGTACTTC. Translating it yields CASSPGQTIYEQYF.

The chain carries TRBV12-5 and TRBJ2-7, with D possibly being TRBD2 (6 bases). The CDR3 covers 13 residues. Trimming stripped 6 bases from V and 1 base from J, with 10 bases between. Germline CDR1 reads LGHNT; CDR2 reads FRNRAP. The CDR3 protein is CASGWGESYEQYF. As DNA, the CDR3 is TGTGCTAGTGGCTGGGGGGAATCCTACGAGCAGTACTTC.

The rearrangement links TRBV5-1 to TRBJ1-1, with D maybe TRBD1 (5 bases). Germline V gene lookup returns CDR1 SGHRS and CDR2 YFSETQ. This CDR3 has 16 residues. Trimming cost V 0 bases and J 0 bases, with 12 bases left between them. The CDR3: CASSLGGPVMNTEAFF. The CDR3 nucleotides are TGCGCCAGCAGCTTGGGGGGCCCCGTCATGAACACTGAAGCTTTCTTT.

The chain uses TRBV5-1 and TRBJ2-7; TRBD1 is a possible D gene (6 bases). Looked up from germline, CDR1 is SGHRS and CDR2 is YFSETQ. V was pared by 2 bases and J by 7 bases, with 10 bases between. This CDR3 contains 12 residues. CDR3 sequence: CASSLQGEEQYF. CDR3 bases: TGCGCCAGCAGCTTACAGGGTGAAGAGCAGTACTTC. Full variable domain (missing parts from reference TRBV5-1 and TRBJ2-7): KAGVTQTPRYLIKTRGQQVTLSCSPISGHRSVSWYQQTPGQGLQFLFEYFSETQRNKGNFPGRFSGRQFSNSRSEMNVSTLELGDSALYLCASSLQGEEQYFGPGTRLTVT.

This CDR3 is CASSPGQGAEAFF. In nucleotides, the CDR3 is TGTGCCAGCAGCCCAGGACAGGGCGCAGAAGCTTTCTTT. V and J are TRBV5-4 and TRBJ1-1; 8 bases agree with TRBD1. Unmatched junction bases numbered 7, after V lost 4 bases and J lost 8 bases. There are 13 residues in the CDR3. Germline V gene sequence: CDR1 SGHNT, CDR2 YYREEE (reference sequence).

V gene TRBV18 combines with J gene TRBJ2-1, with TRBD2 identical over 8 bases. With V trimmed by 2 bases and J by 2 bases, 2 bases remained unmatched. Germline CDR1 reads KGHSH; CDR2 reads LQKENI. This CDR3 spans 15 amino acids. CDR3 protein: CASSPGREAYNEQFF. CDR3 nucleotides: TGTGCCAGCTCACCAGGGCGGGAGGCCTACAATGAGCAGTTCTTC.

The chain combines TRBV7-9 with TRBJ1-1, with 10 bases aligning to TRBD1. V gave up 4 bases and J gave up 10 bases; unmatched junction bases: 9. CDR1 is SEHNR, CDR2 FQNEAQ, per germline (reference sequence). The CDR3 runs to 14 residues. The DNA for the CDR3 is TGTGCCAGCAGCTCAAGGCCGACAGGGGGCGCAGCTTTCTTT. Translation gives CASSSRPTGGAAFF. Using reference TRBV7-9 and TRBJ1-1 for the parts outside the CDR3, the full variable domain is DTGVSQNPRHKITKRGQNVTFRCDPISEHNRLYWYRQTLGQGPEFLTYFQNEAQLEKSRLLSDRFSAERPKGSFSTLEIQRTEQGDSAMYLCASSSRPTGGAAFFGQGTRLTVV.

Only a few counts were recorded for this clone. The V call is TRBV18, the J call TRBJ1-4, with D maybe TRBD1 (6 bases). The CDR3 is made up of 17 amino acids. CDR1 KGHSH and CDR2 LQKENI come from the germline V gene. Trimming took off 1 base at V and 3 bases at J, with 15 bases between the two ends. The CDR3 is CASSPLETGSANEKLFF. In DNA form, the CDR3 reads TGTGCCAGCTCACCACTTGAAACAGGGTCAGCTAATGAAAAACTGTTTTTT. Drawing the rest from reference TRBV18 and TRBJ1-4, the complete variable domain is NAGVMQNPRHLVRRRGQEARLRCSPMKGHSHVYWYRQLPEEGLKFMVYLQKENIIDESGMPKERFSAEFPKEGPSILRIQQVVRGDSAAYFCASSPLETGSANEKLFFGSGTQLSVL.

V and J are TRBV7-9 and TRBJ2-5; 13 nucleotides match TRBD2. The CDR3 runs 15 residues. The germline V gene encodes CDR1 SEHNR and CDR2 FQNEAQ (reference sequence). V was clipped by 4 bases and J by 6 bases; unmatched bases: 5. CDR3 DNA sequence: TGTGCCAGCAGCTGGCGGACTAGCGGGAGAAAGACCCAGTACTTC. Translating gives CASSWRTSGRKTQYF.

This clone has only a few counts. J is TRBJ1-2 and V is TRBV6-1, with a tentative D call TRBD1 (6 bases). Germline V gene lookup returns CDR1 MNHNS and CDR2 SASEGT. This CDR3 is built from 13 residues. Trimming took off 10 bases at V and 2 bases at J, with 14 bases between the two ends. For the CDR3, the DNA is TGTGCCACCGAAAGACAGGCCAACTATGGCTACACCTTC. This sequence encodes CATERQANYGYTF.

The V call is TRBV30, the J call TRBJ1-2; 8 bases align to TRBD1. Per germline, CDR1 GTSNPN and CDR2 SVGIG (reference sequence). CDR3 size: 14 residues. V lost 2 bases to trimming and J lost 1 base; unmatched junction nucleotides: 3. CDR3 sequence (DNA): TGTGCCTGGAGTTGGGACAGGTATAACTATGGCTACACCTTC. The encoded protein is CAWSWDRYNYGYTF.

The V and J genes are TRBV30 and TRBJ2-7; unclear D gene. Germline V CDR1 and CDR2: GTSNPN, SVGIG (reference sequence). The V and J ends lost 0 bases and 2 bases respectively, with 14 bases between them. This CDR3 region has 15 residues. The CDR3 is CAWSVARPGAYEQYF. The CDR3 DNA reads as TGTGCCTGGAGTGTAGCCCGCCCCGGCGCCTACGAGCAGTACTTC.

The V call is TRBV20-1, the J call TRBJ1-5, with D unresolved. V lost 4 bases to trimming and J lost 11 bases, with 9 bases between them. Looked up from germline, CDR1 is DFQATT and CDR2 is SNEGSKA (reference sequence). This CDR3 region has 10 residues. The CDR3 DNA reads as TGCAGTGCTATCCATATGACCCAGCATTTT. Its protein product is CSAIHMTQHF.

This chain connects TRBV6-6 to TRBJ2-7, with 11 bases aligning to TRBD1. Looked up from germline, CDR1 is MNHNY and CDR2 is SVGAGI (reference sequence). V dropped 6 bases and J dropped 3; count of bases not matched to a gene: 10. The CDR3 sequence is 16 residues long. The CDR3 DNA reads TGTGCCAGCAGCGCGGGGCGGGGACAGGGGGGCTACGAGCAGTACTTC. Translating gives CASSAGRGQGGYEQYF.

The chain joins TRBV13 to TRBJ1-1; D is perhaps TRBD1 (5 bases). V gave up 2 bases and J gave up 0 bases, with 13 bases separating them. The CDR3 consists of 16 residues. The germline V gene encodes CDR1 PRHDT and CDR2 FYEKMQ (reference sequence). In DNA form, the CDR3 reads TGTGCCAGCAGCTTACGGGGGTCGGGGATGAACACTGAAGCTTTCTTT. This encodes CASSLRGSGMNTEAFF.

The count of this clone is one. CDR3 in amino acids: CASSLAGGDTDTQYF. The CDR3 DNA reads TGCGCCAGCAGCTTAGCGGGGGGGGACACAGATACGCAGTATTTT. The chain joins TRBV5-1 to TRBJ2-3, with TRBD2 matching over 10 bases. The germline CDR1 and CDR2 sequences are SGHRS and YFSETQ. Trimming cost V 2 bases and J 2 bases; bases outside gene matches: 2. There are 15 residues in the CDR3.